This is a list of T cell receptor beta chains from one sample in a study of blood T cells in healthy people across ages. In TCRdb, the 5' RACE reads were re-called with MiXCR into one record per CDR3 protein. The sample has about 380,000 distinct CDR3 sequences; about 52% are singletons. Sample: blood. The receptors were gathered from a man aged 60 to 69 in good health. CDR3s include the opening cysteine and the closing phenylalanine or tryptophan. Each record gives: V gene, D gene, J gene, CDR3 length, clone size, CDR3 DNA, CDR3 protein. A D gene is named only where the DNA matches it firmly. The listing skips clone size in some rows; elsewhere it reads once, few, many or a size class.

>TRBV7-9|-|TRBJ2-7|13|-
TGTGCCAGCAGCTCGAACGCCCGCGGCGAGCAGTACTTC
CASSSNARGEQYF
>TRBV12-3/TRBV12-4|TRBD2|TRBJ2-1|14|few
TGTGCCAGCAGTCCGCTGACTAGCGACAATGAGCAGTTCTTC
CASSPLTSDNEQFF
>TRBV20-1|-|TRBJ1-2|13|-
TGCAGTGCCACGAGCCCCCAAGATCGGGGCTACACCTTC
CSATSPQDRGYTF
>TRBV12-3/TRBV12-4|TRBD2|TRBJ2-6|19|few
TGTGCCAGCAGTTCGATTCCTAGCGGAAAACCTTCTGGGGCCAACGTCCTGACTTTC
CASSSIPSGKPSGANVLTF
>TRBV29-1|-|TRBJ2-1|13|few
TGCAGCGCCGCTAGGACCCCCATAGATGAGCAGTTCTTC
CSAARTPIDEQFF
>TRBV14|-|TRBJ2-1|16|-
TGTGCCAGCAGCCGTACCGGGCTGGGAAGGTACAATGAGCAGTTCTTC
CASSRTGLGRYNEQFF
>TRBV20-1|-|TRBJ1-2|13|-
TGCAGTGCTAGAGATGTTCAAGCTCGTGGCTACACCTTC
CSARDVQARGYTF
>TRBV5-5|-|TRBJ1-2|13|-
TGTGCCAGCAGCGATCAGCCTAACTATGGCTACACCTTC
CASSDQPNYGYTF
>TRBV24-1|-|TRBJ2-7|16|few
TGTGCCACCAGTGACGCCGGGACGTCGGACTACTACGAGCAGTACTTC
CATSDAGTSDYYEQYF
>TRBV18|TRBD1|TRBJ2-5|15|-
TGTGCCAGCTCACCGAGACAGGGGGGAATGGAGACCCAGTACTTC
CASSPRQGGMETQYF
>TRBV7-9|TRBD2|TRBJ2-7|18|many
TGTGCCAGCAGCTTAGTGGCGAGCGGGAGGGCCTGGGGCCGCGAGCAGTACTTC
CASSLVASGRAWGREQYF
>TRBV20-1|TRBD2|TRBJ2-3|16|-
TGCAGTGCTCCCATTCCTGGCGGGAGGGCCGCAGATACGCAGTATTTT
CSAPIPGGRAADTQYF
>TRBV5-1|TRBD1|TRBJ1-4|16|-
TGCGCCAGCAGCTTGGCTGGACAGGTTGGGAATGAAAAACTGTTTTTT
CASSLAGQVGNEKLFF
>TRBV4-2|-|TRBJ1-4|17|-
TGTGCCAGCAGCCAAGGAGATATATCCGATTATAATGAAAAACTGTTTTTT
CASSQGDISDYNEKLFF
>TRBV6-1|-|TRBJ2-3|16|-
TGTGCCAGCAGTGAAAGGTTGGCAGGTGAGCCGGATACGCAGTATTTT
CASSERLAGEPDTQYF
>TRBV18|-|TRBJ2-3|13|many
TGTGCCAGCAGTCCGCCTAGCACAGATACGCAGTATTTT
CASSPPSTDTQYF
>TRBV20-1|TRBD2|TRBJ2-2|14|-
TGCAGTGCTAGAGTTAGCGGGGGTACCGGGGAGCTGTTTTTT
CSARVSGGTGELFF
>TRBV10-3|-|TRBJ2-7|12|many
TGTGCCATCTCGGAGGGGAGGTACGAGCAGTACTTC
CAISEGRYEQYF
>TRBV7-8|-|TRBJ1-2|17|-
TGTGCCAGCAGCTTAGGCGGCAACCCCCAACTTAGTTATGGCTACACCTTC
CASSLGGNPQLSYGYTF
>TRBV28|-|TRBJ2-3|16|-
TGTGCCAGCAGTTTTGGCGCACGGGTGGTGGGAGATACGCAGTATTTT
CASSFGARVVGDTQYF
>TRBV5-1|TRBD2|TRBJ2-7|15|-
TGCGCCAGCAGCTCATCCGGGAGCGGGATCGACGAGCAGTACTTC
CASSSSGSGIDEQYF